These T cell receptor beta chains were read from a single sample in a study of blood T cells in healthy people across ages. TCRdb reprocessed the 5' RACE reads via MiXCR and lists one record per CDR3 protein. The table has about 560,000 distinct CDR3 sequences, over 25% seen once. These data were also reused for a study on T cells of mothers and their children.

The sequenced material came from blood. The receptors shown here come from a boy under 10 years old in good health. Both conserved end residues are part of each CDR3. The D gene is left open where the match is weak. The listing skips clone size in some rows; elsewhere it reads once, few, many or a size class.

CDR3: CASNHGPAYNEQFF; DNA: TGTGCCAGTAATCACGGGCCCGCGTACAATGAGCAGTTCTTC; size: few; D: -; V: TRBV19; J: TRBJ2-1
CDR3: CASSLGLAGPRSGRIQYF; DNA: TGTGCCAGCAGCTTAGGACTAGCGGGCCCCCGCTCGGGACGCATTCAGTACTTC; size: few; D: TRBD2; V: TRBV7-8; J: TRBJ2-4
CDR3: CASSPGQDTQYF; DNA: TGTGCCAGCAGCCCAGGGCAAGATACGCAGTATTTT; size: -; D: -; V: TRBV12-3/TRBV12-4; J: TRBJ2-3
CDR3: CASSETASGGASYNEQFF; DNA: TGTGCCAGCAGTGAAACGGCTAGCGGGGGGGCTTCCTACAATGAGCAGTTCTTC; size: few; D: TRBD2; V: TRBV2; J: TRBJ2-1
CDR3: CASGLKVAETQYF; DNA: TGTGCTAGTGGTTTGAAGGTTGCAGAGACCCAGTACTTC; size: many; D: -; V: TRBV12-5; J: TRBJ2-5
CDR3: CSVERHSTPGETQYF; DNA: TGCAGCGTTGAACGGCACAGTACCCCAGGAGAGACCCAGTACTTC; size: many; D: -; V: TRBV29-1; J: TRBJ2-5
CDR3: CASSQGSWGEQFF; DNA: TGTGCCAGCAGCCAAGGGTCGTGGGGCGAGCAGTTCTTC; size: -; D: -; V: TRBV14; J: TRBJ2-1
CDR3: CASSRGDRDQETQYF; DNA: TGCGCCAGCAGCCGGGGGGACAGGGACCAAGAGACCCAGTACTTC; size: -; D: TRBD1; V: TRBV5-1; J: TRBJ2-5
CDR3: CASSSPGAYNSPLHF; DNA: TGTGCCAGCAGTTCCCCCGGGGCCTATAATTCACCCCTCCACTTT; size: -; D: -; V: TRBV28; J: TRBJ1-6
CDR3: CASSPAAVSTDTQYF; DNA: TGTGCCAGCAGCCCAGCGGCGGTTAGCACAGATACGCAGTATTTT; size: once; D: -; V: TRBV9; J: TRBJ2-3
CDR3: CASSIFNGYTF; DNA: TGTGCCAGTAGTATTTTCAATGGCTACACCTTC; size: -; D: -; V: TRBV19; J: TRBJ1-2
CDR3: CASSLAQLGQFF; DNA: TGTGCCAGCAGCTTAGCGCAGCTAGGGCAGTTCTTC; size: many; D: -; V: TRBV7-8; J: TRBJ2-1
CDR3: CASSLRIGGPLDF; DNA: TGTGCCAGCAGCTTAAGAATAGGGGGCCCCCTCGACTTC; size: -; D: TRBD1; V: TRBV7-6; J: TRBJ2-7
CDR3: CASSLVFQKETQYF; DNA: TGCGCCAGCAGCTTGGTGTTCCAGAAAGAGACCCAGTACTTC; size: few; D: -; V: TRBV5-1; J: TRBJ2-5
CDR3: CASSQETGPSGANVLTF; DNA: TGCGCCAGCAGCCAAGAAACAGGGCCCTCTGGGGCCAACGTCCTGACTTTC; size: few; D: -; V: TRBV4-3; J: TRBJ2-6
CDR3: CASSPVRDRVVNIQYF; DNA: TGTGCCAGCAGCCCAGTCCGGGACAGGGTGGTAAACATTCAGTACTTC; size: few; D: -; V: TRBV21-1; J: TRBJ2-4
CDR3: CASSLVGLAPYEQYF; DNA: TGTGCCAGCAGCTTAGTAGGCCTTGCTCCCTACGAGCAGTACTTC; size: -; D: -; V: TRBV7-9; J: TRBJ2-7
CDR3: CASSFLGGDEQYF; DNA: TGTGCCAGCAGCTTCCTAGGGGGTGACGAGCAGTACTTC; size: -; D: -; V: TRBV5-5; J: TRBJ2-7
CDR3: CASSGTFNEQFF; DNA: TGTGCCAGCAGTGGGACTTTCAATGAGCAGTTCTTC; size: -; D: -; V: TRBV2; J: TRBJ2-1
CDR3: CASSPGSLGRYGELFF; DNA: TGTGCCAGCAGCCCGGGATCCCTAGGGCGTTACGGGGAGCTGTTTTTT; size: few; D: -; V: TRBV6-1; J: TRBJ2-2
CDR3: CASSPYEGGEQYF; DNA: TGTGCCAGCAGCCCATACGAGGGGGGCGAGCAGTACTTC; size: -; D: -; V: TRBV12-3/TRBV12-4; J: TRBJ2-7